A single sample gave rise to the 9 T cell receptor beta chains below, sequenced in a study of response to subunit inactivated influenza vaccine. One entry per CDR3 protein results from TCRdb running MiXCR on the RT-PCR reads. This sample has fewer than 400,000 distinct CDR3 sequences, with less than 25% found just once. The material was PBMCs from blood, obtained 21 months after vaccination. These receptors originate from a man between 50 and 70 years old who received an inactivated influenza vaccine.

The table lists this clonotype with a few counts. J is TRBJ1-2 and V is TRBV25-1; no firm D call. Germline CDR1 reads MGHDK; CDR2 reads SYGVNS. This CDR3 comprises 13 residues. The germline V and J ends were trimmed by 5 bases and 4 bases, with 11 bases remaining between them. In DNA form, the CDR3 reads TGTGCCAGCAGTCCGGGGAGCTTCTATGGCTACACCTTC. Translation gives CASSPGSFYGYTF.

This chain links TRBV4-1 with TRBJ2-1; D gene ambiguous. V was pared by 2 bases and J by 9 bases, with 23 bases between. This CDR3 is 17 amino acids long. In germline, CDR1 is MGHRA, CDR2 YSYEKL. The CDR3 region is CASSQLPFPGHVREQFF. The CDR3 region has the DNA TGCGCCAGCAGCCAACTGCCGTTTCCTGGCCACGTCCGTGAGCAGTTCTTC.

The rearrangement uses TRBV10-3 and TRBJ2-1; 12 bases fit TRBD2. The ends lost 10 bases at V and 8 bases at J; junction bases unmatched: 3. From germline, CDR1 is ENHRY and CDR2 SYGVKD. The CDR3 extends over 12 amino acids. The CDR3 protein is CATSGRDDEQFF. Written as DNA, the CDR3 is TGTGCCACTAGCGGGAGGGACGATGAGCAGTTCTTC.

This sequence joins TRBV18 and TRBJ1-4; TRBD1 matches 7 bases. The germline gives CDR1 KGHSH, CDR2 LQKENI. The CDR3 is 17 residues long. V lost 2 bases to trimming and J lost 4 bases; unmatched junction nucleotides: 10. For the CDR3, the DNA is TGTGCCAGCTCACCAACCCCTACAGGGGTCGTTAATGAAAAACTGTTTTTT. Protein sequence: CASSPTPTGVVNEKLFF.

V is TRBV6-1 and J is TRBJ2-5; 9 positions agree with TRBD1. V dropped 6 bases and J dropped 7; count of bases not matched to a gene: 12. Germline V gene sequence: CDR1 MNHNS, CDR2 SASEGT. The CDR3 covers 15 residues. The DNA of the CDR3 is TGTGCCAGCAGAGGAGGGACAGGGACGTATGGGACCCAGTACTTC. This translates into CASRGGTGTYGTQYF.

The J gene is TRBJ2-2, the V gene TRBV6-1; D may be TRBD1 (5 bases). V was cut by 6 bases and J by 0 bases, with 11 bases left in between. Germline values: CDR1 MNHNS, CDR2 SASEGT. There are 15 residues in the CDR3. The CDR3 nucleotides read TGTGCCAGCAGCTTCAGGGTCGCGAACACCGGGGAGCTGTTTTTT. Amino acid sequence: CASSFRVANTGELFF.

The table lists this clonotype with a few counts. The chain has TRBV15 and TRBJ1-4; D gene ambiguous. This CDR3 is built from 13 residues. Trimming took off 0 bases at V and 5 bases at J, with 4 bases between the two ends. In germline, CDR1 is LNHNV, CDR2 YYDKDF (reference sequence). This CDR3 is CATSRDSNEKLFF. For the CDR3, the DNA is TGTGCCACCAGCAGAGATTCCAATGAAAAACTGTTTTTT.

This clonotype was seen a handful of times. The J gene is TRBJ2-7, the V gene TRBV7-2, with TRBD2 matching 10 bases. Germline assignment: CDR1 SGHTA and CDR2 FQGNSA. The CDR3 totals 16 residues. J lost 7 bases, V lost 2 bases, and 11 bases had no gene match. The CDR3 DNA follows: TGTGCCAGCAGCTTAAGTGGAGCGGGAGGGCCGGGTGAGCAGTACTTC. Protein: CASSLSGAGGPGEQYF.

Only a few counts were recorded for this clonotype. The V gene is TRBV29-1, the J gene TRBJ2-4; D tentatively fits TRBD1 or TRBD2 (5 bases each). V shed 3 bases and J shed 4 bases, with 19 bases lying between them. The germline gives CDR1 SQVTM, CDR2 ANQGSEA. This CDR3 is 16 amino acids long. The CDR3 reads CSVEGIPGRIKNIQYF. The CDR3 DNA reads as TGCAGCGTTGAGGGAATTCCGGGGCGAATAAAAAACATTCAGTACTTC.